This passage covers 18 T cell receptor beta chains from one sample sequenced in a study of blood T cell repertoires in COVID-19. Generated by immunoSEQ multiplex PCR, the TCRdb table keeps only in-frame clones and is missing some. Of about 45,000 clones detected, approximately 94% appear once; the ten largest clones hold approximately 0.35%. The material sequenced was peripheral blood. These receptors originate from a man between 45 and 60 years old with COVID-19, enrolled during active disease.

In nucleotides, the CDR3 is TGTGCCAGCAGTGAAGGGGCGGGAGGGCCGTACGAGCAGTACTTC. Translated: CASSEGAGGPYEQYF. V is TRBV6-4 and J is TRBJ2-7; 9 bases fit TRBD2. Germline CDR1 MRHNA, CDR2 SNTAGT. The junction had 7 bases not matched to a gene; V was cut back by 3 bases and J by 4 bases. CDR3 length equals 15 residues.

The chain has TRBV19 and TRBJ2-2; the D gene is possibly TRBD2 (6 bases). Germline lookup yields CDR1 LNHDA and CDR2 SQIVND (reference sequence). V was shortened by 7 bases and J by 2 bases, with 20 bases between the two germline ends. The CDR3 is made up of 17 amino acids. The CDR3 DNA is TGTGCCAGTAAAACTTTCCTTAGCGGAGTAAACACCGGGGAGCTGTTTTTT. Translation gives CASKTFLSGVNTGELFF.

CDR3 coding DNA: TGTGCCACCAGCAGAGATCGCGGGACGGGGACAGATACGCAGTATTTT. Translation: CATSRDRGTGTDTQYF. This chain joins TRBV15 and TRBJ2-3; a possible D gene is TRBD2 (6 bases). Germline V lookup: CDR1 LNHNV, CDR2 YYDKDF (reference sequence). The CDR3 runs 16 residues. Trimming left V 0 bases short and J 3 bases short, with 13 bases between.

The rearrangement joins TRBV21-1 to TRBJ2-1; the DNA was not compared with TRBD2, the D call given in the table. TRBV21-1 is a listed pseudogene. The CDR3 is 17 residues long. CDR3 region: CASSKSRLALSYNEQFF. The CDR3 region has the DNA TGTGCCAGCAGCAAATCGCGCCTAGCGCTCTCCTACAATGAGCAGTTCTTC.

The chain combines TRBV4-2 with TRBJ2-7, with TRBD2 matching over 8 bases. V was pared by 5 bases and J by 6 bases, with 6 bases of the junction left unmatched. CDR1 and CDR2 from the germline V gene are LGHNA and YNFKEQ. The CDR3 extends over 13 amino acids. The chain's CDR3 is CASSEGLDGEQYF. The CDR3, as DNA: TGTGCCAGCAGCGAGGGACTAGATGGCGAGCAGTACTTC.

The gene calls are TRBV9 and TRBJ2-7; 9 nucleotides align to TRBD1. The CDR3 sequence is 16 residues long. V shed 0 bases and J 1 base; nucleotides not matched to a gene: 5. Per the germline V gene, CDR1 is SGDLS and CDR2 is YYNGEE. Here the CDR3 reads CASSVGSGTGSYEQYF. Here the CDR3 DNA reads TGTGCCAGCAGCGTAGGGTCCGGGACAGGGTCCTACGAGCAGTACTTC.

The rearrangement uses TRBV7-9 and TRBJ2-1; the D gene is possibly TRBD2 (6 bases). The CDR3 is 17 residues long. Germline-derived CDR1 and CDR2 are SEHNR and FQNEAQ (reference sequence). Trimming pared 4 bases from V and 1 base from J, leaving 17 bases between. CDR3 DNA: TGTGCCAGCAGCTCTATTCGAGGGCGGGGTTCCTACAATGAGCAGTTCTTC. It is translated as CASSSIRGRGSYNEQFF.

The genes are TRBV4-1 and TRBJ2-1; 10 positions agree with TRBD2. The CDR3 is made up of 14 amino acids. Germline V gene lookup returns CDR1 MGHRA and CDR2 YSYEKL. After removal of 0 bases from V and 13 bases from J, the junction contained 6 bases not matched to a gene. The CDR3 bases are TGCGCCAGCAGCCAAGATTTAAGCGGGAGGGTCCAGTTCTTC. Its translation: CASSQDLSGRVQFF.

This chain joins TRBV19 and TRBJ2-5; 11 positions agree with TRBD2. The CDR3 has 14 residues. CDR1 is LNHDA and CDR2 is SQIVND in the germline V gene (reference sequence). Germline trimming cut 5 bases from V and 5 bases from J; bases unmatched to any gene: 4. The DNA for the CDR3 is TGTGCCAGTAGTTTTAGCGGGGGGGAGGAGACCCAGTACTTC. Translation gives CASSFSGGEETQYF.

This clone was recorded only once. The rearrangement joins TRBV6-5 to TRBJ2-7; 7 nucleotides match TRBD1. Germline CDR1 and CDR2: MNHEY and SVGAGI. The CDR3 is 14 amino acids. V dropped 6 bases and J dropped 0; count of bases not matched to a gene: 5. DNA of the CDR3: TGTGCCAGCAGAAGGACAGGAAGCTCCTACGAGCAGTACTTC. Translated, it gives CASRRTGSSYEQYF.

The rearrangement links TRBV18 to TRBJ1-2, with a weak D call TRBD1 (5 bases). The CDR3 consists of 12 residues. Trimming removed 3 bases from V and 6 bases from J, with 8 bases in between. Germline CDR1 and CDR2: KGHSH and LQKENI. The CDR3 spells CASSPSRDGYTF. DNA for the CDR3: TGTGCCAGCTCACCCTCCAGGGATGGCTACACCTTC. Full variable domain (remainder filled in from reference TRBV18 and TRBJ1-2): NAGVMQNPRHLVRRRGQEARLRCSPMKGHSHVYWYRQLPEEGLKFMVYLQKENIIDESGMPKERFSAEFPKEGPSILRIQQVVRGDSAAYFCASSPSRDGYTFGSGTRLTVV.

The chain recombines TRBV30 with TRBJ1-1; 7 bases map to TRBD1. J was trimmed by 0 bases and V by 2 bases; bases with no gene match: 6. The length of the CDR3 is 15 residues. Germline assignment: CDR1 GTSNPN and CDR2 SVGIG (reference sequence). This chain's CDR3 is CAWSQQGSMNTEAFF. The CDR3 DNA follows: TGTGCCTGGAGTCAACAGGGGTCTATGAACACTGAAGCTTTCTTT.

V usage is TRBV28 and J usage is TRBJ2-7, with D tentatively TRBD2 (5 bases). Trimming left V 1 base short and J 0 bases short, with 13 bases between. The CDR3 is 16 residues long. The germline V gene has CDR1 MDHEN and CDR2 SYDVKM. For the CDR3, the DNA is TGTGCCAGCAGTTTATCAGGCGGGCGCGGCTCCTACGAGCAGTACTTC. Protein product: CASSLSGGRGSYEQYF.

V gene TRBV5-1 combines with J gene TRBJ1-4; D gene ambiguous. Germline V gene data show CDR1 as SGHRS and CDR2 as YFSETQ. The CDR3 spans 13 residues. The V end was cut by 5 bases, the J end by 6 bases, with 11 bases between. CDR3 in amino acids: CASRVLADEKLFF. The CDR3 DNA reads as TGCGCCAGCAGGGTTTTGGCCGATGAAAAACTGTTTTTT.

This chain joins TRBV9 and TRBJ2-3; TRBD2 matches 10 bases. CDR1 and CDR2 from the germline V gene are SGDLS and YYNGEE. This CDR3 comprises 18 residues. V lost 0 bases to trimming and J lost 5 bases; unmatched junction nucleotides: 12. For the CDR3, the DNA is TGTGCCAGCAGCGTAGAGGCTAGCGGGAGTCGGGGAGGAGATACGCAGTATTTT. Protein: CASSVEASGSRGGDTQYF.

J is TRBJ1-5 and V is TRBV4-1, with a possible D match to TRBD1 (5 bases). Per the germline V gene, CDR1 is MGHRA and CDR2 is YSYEKL. The CDR3 loop spans 18 amino acids. Trimming took 4 bases from V and 7 from J, leaving 26 bases between them. The CDR3 loop reads CASSPLAPATTGFQPQHF. DNA for the CDR3: TGCGCCAGCAGCCCCCTGGCCCCCGCTACCACAGGTTTCCAGCCCCAGCATTTT.

The V and J genes are TRBV5-1 and TRBJ2-7; D is possibly TRBD2 (5 bases). From germline, CDR1 is SGHRS and CDR2 YFSETQ. V was cut by 4 bases and J by 0 bases, with 14 bases left in between. The CDR3 totals 15 residues. The CDR3, as DNA: TGCGCCAGCAGCCCTCGACGGGGAAGCTCCTACGAGCAGTACTTC. Amino acid sequence: CASSPRRGSSYEQYF.

The rearrangement uses TRBV4-1 and TRBJ2-3; 13 bases are shared with TRBD2. The V gene end was trimmed by 5 bases and the J gene end by 4 bases; junction bases not matched to a gene: 6. The CDR3 consists of 16 residues. The V gene's germline CDR1 is MGHRA and CDR2 YSYEKL. The CDR3 region is CASSKTSGRAPDTQYF. The CDR3 region has the DNA TGCGCCAGCAGCAAAACTAGCGGGAGGGCCCCAGATACGCAGTATTTT.